This entry is about one T cell receptor (beta chain). What antigen it recognizes has not been identified. The sample holds no much larger clone one base away, and base qualities are not on file. Systemically healthy Caucasian individuals from Russia, 39 in total and aged roughly 6 to 100 years, were included as donors. Each donor gave around 9.5 milliliters of peripheral blood, collected into EDTA-treated Vacutainer tubes. Ficoll-Paque density-gradient centrifugation was used to isolate PBMCs, with at least 6.5 million per sample. Trizol reagent was used to extract total RNA from PBMCs, with at least 5 micrograms per sample. For every donor, flow cytometry on a PBMC aliquot measured the percentage of naive CD45RAhigh/CD27high T cells. The sample is drawn from a study of blood T cells in healthy people across ages (dated by TCRdb to between 2015 and 2017). For the wider study: In model experiments, template switching captured about one uniquely barcoded TCR beta cDNA molecule for every two T cells. Using deep sequencing normalized with unique cDNA molecular identifiers, the study measured how TCR beta repertoire diversity changes with age. Two additional independent replicas of 1 million unique cDNA reads from the same blood draw were analyzed for two donors (one aged 18 to 30 and one aged 80 or older). Four age groups were formed from the donors: young (average about 16 years), middle-aged (just under 40), aged (about 62) and long-lived (more than 75). Donors of different ages were randomly distributed across sequencing lanes to avoid experimental bias.

As encoded in the germline V gene (reference sequence), CDR1 is LGHDT while CDR2 is YNNKEL. The V end loses 0 bases and the J end loses 4 bases, and a stretch of 6 bases separates them. From the cysteine through the phenylalanine, the CDR3 covers 13 amino acids. Only the CDR3 portion is preserved as DNA: 39 bases, with reading frame beginning at the first base. Library preparation used 5' RACE. TCRdb names Illumina HiSeq 2500 as the instrument used. A second about 6 to 11 cycle PCR used a sample-barcoded 5' primer and a J-beta primer mix. A template-switch 5' adaptor carrying 12 random nucleotides introduced a unique molecular identifier onto each TCR beta cDNA molecule. Each sample yielded at least 2.5 million CDR3-containing paired-end reads. All of the RNA was converted into first-strand cDNA using the Mint cDNA synthesis kit, with a TRBC-specific oligonucleotide serving as the primer. Following uracil-DNA glycosylase treatment, a first 18-cycle PCR with universal primers M1SS and BC2_uni_R was performed on all cDNA. Concerning the study's data processing: Each sample was normalized by randomly selecting 1 million high-quality reads, each carrying a distinct molecular identifier. Reads with shared molecular identifiers were discarded instead of being binned into consensus sequences. CDR3 identification, clonotype clustering and error correction used MiTCR with a Q25 quality threshold and the strictest error-elimination algorithm. Lower-bound total TCR beta diversity was estimated with a nonparametric unseen species model using Euler transformation. TCRdb ran its own pipeline on the public reads, namely fastp trimming at Q25 and MiXCR clone calling, and kept in-frame beta chains. Each entry is one CDR3 protein sequence, shown with its most common DNA and genes. V and J calls and clone size were set by TCRdb, not the authors. This sample is represented by approximately 800,000 distinct CDR3 sequences; about three fifths of them were singletons. The ten largest clones add up to around 20% of the sample.

Overall study results and their limits: As age increased, observed TCR beta diversity per million T cells dropped in a roughly linear way, and a significant reduction was already evident by age 40. The long-lived group showed more naive CD4+ T cells, fewer expanded clones and increased TCR diversity than the aged group, suggesting age selection. Because donor CMV infection status was unknown, age-related changes in expanded clonotypes were potentially confounded. Since profiling was done on bulk unsorted PBMCs, naive and antigen-experienced compartments could not be conclusively compared. The percentage of naive T cells measured by flow cytometry correlated strongly with observed TCR beta diversity. Estimates of total diversity based on one million sequenced T cells were regarded as lower bounds and as underestimates.

The sequencing sample was made of blood. The receptor chain draws on TRBV3-1 and TRBJ1-2; the D gene assignment is ambiguous. This clonotype was sampled from a man aged 25 to 40 in good health. The CDR3 loop reads CASSQDSFYGYTF. The sequence in DNA is TGTGCCAGCAGCCAAGATTCATTCTATGGCTACACCTTC.